These 25 T cell receptor beta chains originate from one sample sequenced in a study of persistence of HIV-infected CD4 T cells. Nonspecific anti-CD3/anti-CD28 bead stimulation represents the broad CD4+ T cell repertoire. CD4+ T cells upregulating both CD40 ligand and CD69 were sorted as responding cells. Their antigens are not known. This was the immunoSEQ version 4 assay in survey mode. Assay used: immunoSEQ multiplex PCR; TCRdb lists only in-frame clones, some missing. This repertoire shows 40,000 or so clones, more than 70% found once; its top ten account for approximately 0.93%. The sample in question was CD4+ T cells sorted from PBMCs after 18-hour stimulation, obtained from a patient who received antiretroviral therapy. The source is an adult man with HIV who was CMV-seropositive.

The V gene is TRBV30, the J gene TRBJ1-5; tentative D call: TRBD1 (6 bases). V was cut by 5 bases and J by 7 bases, with 12 bases left in between. Germline lookup yields CDR1 GTSNPN and CDR2 SVGIG (reference sequence). The CDR3 extends over 12 amino acids. The CDR3 bases are TGTGCCTGGTCCAGGGGAGGACAGCCCCAGCATTTT. Amino acid sequence: CAWSRGGQPQHF.

The rearrangement links TRBV14 to TRBJ1-4; D may be TRBD1 (5 bases). Germline-derived CDR1 and CDR2 are SGHDN and FVKESK. V gave up 4 bases and J gave up 3 bases, with 15 bases separating them. The length of the CDR3 is 16 residues. CDR3 sequence reads: CASSRDYPGPNEKLFF. CDR3 in DNA: TGTGCCAGCAGCCGGGACTACCCCGGCCCTAATGAAAAACTGTTTTTT.

This clone was counted a single time. The J gene is TRBJ2-7, the V gene TRBV20-1; no firm D call. The CDR3 runs to 11 residues. Germline values: CDR1 DFQATT, CDR2 SNEGSKA (reference sequence). Trimming cost V 5 bases and J 3 bases, with 8 bases left between them. For the CDR3, the DNA is TGCAGTGCTGGAACAGTCTACGAGCAGTACTTC. Its protein product is CSAGTVYEQYF.

The gene calls are TRBV28 and TRBJ2-3; 7 bases are shared with TRBD2. Germline CDR1 reads MDHEN; CDR2 reads SYDVKM. The CDR3 has 16 amino acids. With 5 bases clipped from V and 4 bases from J, the junction kept 12 bases outside the gene matches. The CDR3 region has the DNA TGTGCCAGCAGTCCCCTAGGAGCGGGGAGAGCAGATACGCAGTATTTT. Translating gives CASSPLGAGRADTQYF. The full variable domain, in which reference TRBV28 and TRBJ2-3 provide the parts outside the CDR3, is DVKVTQSSRYLVKRTGEKVFLECVQDMDHENMFWYRQDPGLGLRLIYFSYDVKMKEKGDIPEGYSVSREKKERFSLILESASTNQTSMYLCASSPLGAGRADTQYFGPGTRLTVL.

The V and J genes are TRBV14 and TRBJ1-1; 9 nucleotides align to TRBD1. V shed 3 bases and J 6 bases; nucleotides not matched to a gene: 8. This CDR3 contains 15 residues. Germline values: CDR1 SGHDN, CDR2 FVKESK. CDR3 in amino acids: CASSHLSRQGAEAFF. Written as DNA, the CDR3 is TGTGCCAGCAGCCACCTAAGTAGACAGGGGGCTGAAGCTTTCTTT.

The chain is built from TRBV3-1 (or the pseudogene TRBV3-2) and TRBJ1-3; TRBD1 is a possible D gene (5 bases). Trimming pared 8 bases from V and 5 bases from J, leaving 7 bases between. This CDR3 has 11 residues. In germline, CDR1 is LGHDT, CDR2 YNNKEL (reference sequence). Written as DNA, the CDR3 is TGTGCCAGCGGGACGCGAAACACCATATATTTT. Amino acid sequence: CASGTRNTIYF.

The chain is built from TRBV18 and TRBJ2-3; 15 bases are a match to TRBD2. CDR1 is KGHSH and CDR2 is LQKENI in the germline V gene. The CDR3 consists of 17 residues. V gave up 3 bases and J gave up 7 bases; unmatched junction bases: 8. The CDR3 loop is CASSPTGLAGGPNTQYF. CDR3 sequence (DNA): TGTGCCAGCTCACCCACCGGACTAGCGGGGGGGCCGAATACGCAGTATTTT.

The chain is built from TRBV3-1 (or the pseudogene TRBV3-2) and TRBJ2-7, with 10 bases that match TRBD1. This CDR3 is 14 amino acids long. CDR1 LGHDT and CDR2 YNNKEL come from the germline V gene (reference sequence). V was clipped by 1 base and J by 6 bases; unmatched bases: 3. CDR3 bases: TGTGCCAGCAGCCAAGGGACAGGGGGGTTCGAGCAGTACTTC. Its protein product is CASSQGTGGFEQYF.

This clone has a single count. The chain employs TRBV3-1 (or the pseudogene TRBV3-2) and TRBJ1-6; D remains ambiguous. CDR1 is LGHDT and CDR2 is YNNKEL in the germline V gene (reference sequence). CDR3 size: 14 residues. The ends were cut back, 2 bases at V and 7 bases at J, with 9 bases in the middle. The DNA for the CDR3 is TGTGCCAGCAGCCAAATGGTCCAAAATTCACCCCTCCACTTT. Amino acids: CASSQMVQNSPLHF.

The chain combines TRBV30 with TRBJ2-7; D is unresolved. Germline CDR1 GTSNPN, CDR2 SVGIG (reference sequence). V was clipped by 2 bases and J by 5 bases, with 13 bases between them. The CDR3 is made up of 13 amino acids. In DNA, the CDR3 is TGTGCCTGGAGTAAGGGTCTCATCAACGAGCAGTACTTC. It translates to CAWSKGLINEQYF.

The V gene is TRBV6-5, the J gene TRBJ1-5; TRBD1 is a possible D gene (5 bases). Germline assignment: CDR1 MNHEY and CDR2 SVGAGI. Trimming shortened V by 6 bases and J by 3 bases, and 15 bases separated the two germline ends. This CDR3 comprises 15 residues. DNA of the CDR3: TGTGCCAGCAGCGGGGGAGGGGCTGACAATCAGCCCCAGCATTTT. It yields the protein CASSGGGADNQPQHF.

V gene TRBV6-5 combines with J gene TRBJ1-1; possible D gene TRBD1, 5 bases. Trimming removed 0 bases from V and 1 base from J, with 9 bases in between. CDR3 length: 15 residues. Germline loops: CDR1 MNHEY, CDR2 SVGAGI. CDR3 loop: CASSYSDRANTEAFF. DNA of the CDR3: TGTGCCAGCAGTTACTCCGACAGAGCGAACACTGAAGCTTTCTTT.

The J gene is TRBJ1-6, the V gene TRBV7-3; 9 positions agree with TRBD1. The CDR3 spans 17 residues. Germline V gene lookup returns CDR1 SGHTA and CDR2 FQGTGA. V shed 1 base and J 7 bases; nucleotides not matched to a gene: 8. The CDR3 loop is CASSLIGGQGRNSPLHF. CDR3 in DNA: TGTGCCAGCAGCTTAATTGGGGGACAGGGAAGGAATTCACCCCTCCACTTT.

The rearrangement joins TRBV19 to TRBJ1-1; D not resolved. The germline V gene encodes CDR1 LNHDA and CDR2 SQIVND (reference sequence). V dropped 6 bases and J dropped 1 base, with 9 bases sitting between them. The CDR3 is 13 residues long. CDR3 in DNA: TGTGCCAGTAGCCACCAAAGGAACACTGAAGCTTTCTTT. Its translation is CASSHQRNTEAFF.

The chain employs TRBV7-2 and TRBJ1-2; D gene ambiguous. Germline assignment: CDR1 SGHTA and CDR2 FQGNSA. The CDR3 sequence is 13 residues long. Deletions cut 8 bases from V and 3 bases from J, with 13 bases between. The CDR3 here is CASSIGRHYGYTF. DNA of the CDR3: TGTGCCAGCTCAATAGGGCGGCACTATGGCTACACCTTC.

V and J are TRBV2 and TRBJ1-2, with D perhaps TRBD1 (6 bases). Between the trimmed V and J ends, which lost 8 bases and 6 bases, there was a span of 16 bases. Looked up from germline, CDR1 is SNHLY and CDR2 is FYNNEI. CDR3 length: 13 amino acids. The CDR3 DNA follows: TGTGCCAGCCTGGACCAGGGGTGGGATGGCTACACCTTC. This codes for CASLDQGWDGYTF.

The V and J genes are TRBV19 and TRBJ1-4; D call uncertain. CDR3 length: 13 amino acids. Germline values: CDR1 LNHDA, CDR2 SQIVND (reference sequence). Trimming took off 7 bases at V and 4 bases at J, with 10 bases between the two ends. The CDR3 reads CASTGRFNEKLFF. In nucleotides, the CDR3 is TGTGCCAGTACGGGCCGGTTTAATGAAAAACTGTTTTTT.

The J gene is TRBJ2-1, the V gene TRBV5-1, with 11 positions matching TRBD2. J lost 7 bases, V lost 5 bases, and 5 bases had no gene match. From germline, CDR1 is SGHRS and CDR2 YFSETQ. CDR3 size: 14 residues. This CDR3 is CASSTSGGENEQFF. The CDR3, as DNA: TGCGCCAGCAGTACTAGCGGGGGTGAGAATGAGCAGTTCTTC.

This clone was counted a single time. This chain joins TRBV10-3 and TRBJ1-2, with D maybe TRBD1 (5 bases). The germline V gene encodes CDR1 ENHRY and CDR2 SYGVKD. The CDR3 runs 16 residues. V gave up 3 bases and J gave up 5 bases, with 19 bases separating them. DNA for the CDR3: TGTGCCATCAGTGATTTAGCGGGGCTGGAAATTTATGGCTACACCTTC. It specifies CAISDLAGLEIYGYTF.

The V call is TRBV5-1, the J call TRBJ2-2; 7 bases are shared with TRBD1. Germline loops: CDR1 SGHRS, CDR2 YFSETQ. The CDR3 loop spans 15 amino acids. The V gene end was trimmed by 2 bases and the J gene end by 0 bases; junction bases not matched to a gene: 1. This CDR3 reads CASSLGTANTGELFF. CDR3 DNA: TGCGCCAGCAGCTTAGGGACAGCGAACACCGGGGAGCTGTTTTTT.

The gene calls are TRBV4-2 and TRBJ2-1; the D gene is possibly TRBD1 (6 bases). The length of the CDR3 is 15 residues. V gave up 1 base and J gave up 4 bases, with 11 bases separating them. CDR1 and CDR2 (germline): LGHNA, YNFKEQ. CDR3 region: CASSQGQGPYNEQFF. The CDR3 DNA reads as TGTGCCAGCAGCCAAGGGCAGGGGCCTTACAATGAGCAGTTCTTC.

The chain couples TRBV7-3 to TRBJ2-7, with D uncertain. With 2 bases removed from V and 6 bases from J, the gap between germline ends came to 8 bases. The germline gives CDR1 SGHTA, CDR2 FQGTGA. The CDR3 consists of 12 residues. In DNA, the CDR3 is TGTGCCAGCAGCTTATCGGCCGGCGAGCAGTACTTC. This encodes CASSLSAGEQYF.

The chain combines TRBV5-1 with TRBJ2-3; TRBD2 might be the D (5 bases). Trimming took off 5 bases at V and 6 bases at J, with 10 bases between the two ends. The CDR3 loop spans 12 amino acids. From germline, CDR1 is SGHRS and CDR2 YFSETQ. For the CDR3, the DNA is TGCGCCAGCAGGGTAGCGTCGGATACGCAGTATTTT. Translated, it gives CASRVASDTQYF.

This chain connects TRBV10-3 to TRBJ2-7; the D gene is possibly TRBD1 (6 bases). Trimming removed 5 bases at V and 5 bases at J, with 16 bases between. The CDR3 is 14 amino acids. The germline gives CDR1 ENHRY, CDR2 SYGVKD. The CDR3 DNA is TGTGCCATCAGTCAGCAGGGGCAGGGGCACGAGCAGTACTTC. This codes for CAISQQGQGHEQYF.

The chain has TRBV3-1 (or the pseudogene TRBV3-2) and TRBJ1-1; tentatively, D is TRBD1 (6 bases). The germline V and J ends were trimmed by 0 bases and 0 bases, with 11 bases remaining between them. Germline CDR1 is LGHDT and CDR2 is YNNKEL (reference sequence). The CDR3 contains 16 residues. The CDR3 is CASSQDGGGMNTEAFF. CDR3 DNA sequence: TGTGCCAGCAGCCAAGATGGAGGGGGAATGAACACTGAAGCTTTCTTT.